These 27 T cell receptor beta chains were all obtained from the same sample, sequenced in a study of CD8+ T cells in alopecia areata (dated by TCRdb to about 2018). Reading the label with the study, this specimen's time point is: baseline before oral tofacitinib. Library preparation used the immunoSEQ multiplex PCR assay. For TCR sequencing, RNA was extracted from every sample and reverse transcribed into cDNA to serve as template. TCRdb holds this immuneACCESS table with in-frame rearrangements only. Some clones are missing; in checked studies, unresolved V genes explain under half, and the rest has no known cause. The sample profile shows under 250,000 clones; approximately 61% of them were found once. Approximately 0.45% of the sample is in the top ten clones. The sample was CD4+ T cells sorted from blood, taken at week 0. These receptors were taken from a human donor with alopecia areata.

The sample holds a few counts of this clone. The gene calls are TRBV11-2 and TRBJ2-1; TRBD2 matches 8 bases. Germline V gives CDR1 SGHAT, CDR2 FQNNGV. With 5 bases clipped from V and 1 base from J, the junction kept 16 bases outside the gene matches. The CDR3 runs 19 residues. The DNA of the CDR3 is TGTGCCAGCAGCCACCAGCGGGCGGGGGGCCCATTTTCCTACAATGAGCAGTTCTTC. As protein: CASSHQRAGGPFSYNEQFF.

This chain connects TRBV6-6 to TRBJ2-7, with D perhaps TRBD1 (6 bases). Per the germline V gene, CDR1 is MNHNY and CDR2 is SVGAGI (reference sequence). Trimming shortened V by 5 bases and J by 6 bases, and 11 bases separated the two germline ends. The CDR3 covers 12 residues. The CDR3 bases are TGTGCCAGCAGTCAACAGGGAGCCGAGCAGTACTTC. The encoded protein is CASSQQGAEQYF.

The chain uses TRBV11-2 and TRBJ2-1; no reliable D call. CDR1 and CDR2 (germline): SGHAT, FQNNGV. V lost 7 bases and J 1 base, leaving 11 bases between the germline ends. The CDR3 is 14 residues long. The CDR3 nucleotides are TGTGCCAGCATCCCCAGTTCGTCCTACAATGAGCAGTTCTTC. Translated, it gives CASIPSSSYNEQFF.

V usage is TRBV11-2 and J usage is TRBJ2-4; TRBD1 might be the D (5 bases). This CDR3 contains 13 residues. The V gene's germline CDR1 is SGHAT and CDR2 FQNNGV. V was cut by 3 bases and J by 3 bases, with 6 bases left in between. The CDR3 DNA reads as TGTGCCAGCAGCTTTGACAGCAAAAACATTCAGTACTTC. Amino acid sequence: CASSFDSKNIQYF.

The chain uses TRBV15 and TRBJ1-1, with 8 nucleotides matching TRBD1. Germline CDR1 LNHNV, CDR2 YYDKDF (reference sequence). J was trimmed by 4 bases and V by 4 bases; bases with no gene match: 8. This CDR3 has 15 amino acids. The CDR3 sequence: CATSMDRAYGTEAFF. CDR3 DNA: TGTGCCACCAGCATGGACAGGGCATATGGCACTGAAGCTTTCTTT.

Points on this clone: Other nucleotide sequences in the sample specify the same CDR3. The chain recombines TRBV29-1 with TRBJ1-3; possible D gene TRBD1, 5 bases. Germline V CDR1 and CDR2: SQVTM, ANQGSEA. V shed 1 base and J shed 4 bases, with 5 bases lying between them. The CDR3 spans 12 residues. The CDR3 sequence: CSVEGGGNTIYF. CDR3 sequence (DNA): TGCAGCGTTGAAGGGGGCGGAAACACCATATATTTT.

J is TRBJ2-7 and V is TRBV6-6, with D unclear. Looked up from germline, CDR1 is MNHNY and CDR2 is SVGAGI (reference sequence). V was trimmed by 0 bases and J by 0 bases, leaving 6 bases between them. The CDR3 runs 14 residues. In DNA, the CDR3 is TGTGCCAGCAGTTACTCGAGGACCTCCTACGAGCAGTACTTC. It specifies CASSYSRTSYEQYF.

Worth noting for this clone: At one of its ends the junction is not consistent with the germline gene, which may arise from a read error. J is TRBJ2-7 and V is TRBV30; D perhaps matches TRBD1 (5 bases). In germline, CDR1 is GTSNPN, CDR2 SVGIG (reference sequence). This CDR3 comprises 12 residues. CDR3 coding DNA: TGTGCCTGGAGTGTCGACAGCTACGGGCAGTACTTC. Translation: CAWSVDSYGQYF.

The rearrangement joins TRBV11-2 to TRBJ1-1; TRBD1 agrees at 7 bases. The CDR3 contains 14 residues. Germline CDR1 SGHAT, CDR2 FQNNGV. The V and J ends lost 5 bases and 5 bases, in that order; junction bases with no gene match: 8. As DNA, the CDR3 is TGTGCCAGCAGCCCACGACAGGGACGTACTGAAGCTTTCTTT. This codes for CASSPRQGRTEAFF.

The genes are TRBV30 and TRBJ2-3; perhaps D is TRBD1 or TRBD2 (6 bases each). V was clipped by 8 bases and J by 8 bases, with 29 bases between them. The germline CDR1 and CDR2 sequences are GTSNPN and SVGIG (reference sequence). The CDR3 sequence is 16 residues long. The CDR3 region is CAHTLASRGQAGTQYF. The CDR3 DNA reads TGTGCCCATACTCTAGCTTCCCGGGGGCAGGCTGGTACGCAGTATTTT.

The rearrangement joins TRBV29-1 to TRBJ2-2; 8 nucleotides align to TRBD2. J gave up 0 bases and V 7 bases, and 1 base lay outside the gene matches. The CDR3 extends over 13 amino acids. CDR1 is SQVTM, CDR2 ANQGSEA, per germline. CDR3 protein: CSGGLANTGELFF. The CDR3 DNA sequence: TGCAGCGGGGGACTAGCGAACACCGGGGAGCTGTTTTTT.

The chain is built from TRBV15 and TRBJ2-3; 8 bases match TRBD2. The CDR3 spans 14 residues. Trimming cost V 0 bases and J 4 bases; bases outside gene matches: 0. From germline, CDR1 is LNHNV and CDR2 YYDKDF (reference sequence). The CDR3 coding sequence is TGTGCCACCAGCAGAGAGACTAGCGCAGATACGCAGTATTTT. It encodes CATSRETSADTQYF.

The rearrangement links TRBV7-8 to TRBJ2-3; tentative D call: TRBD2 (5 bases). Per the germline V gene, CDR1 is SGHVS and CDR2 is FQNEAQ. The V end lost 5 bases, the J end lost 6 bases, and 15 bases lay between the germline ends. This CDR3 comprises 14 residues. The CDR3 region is CASSRSGRSDTQYF. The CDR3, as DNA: TGTGCCAGCAGCCGAAGCGGCAGGTCGGATACGCAGTATTTT.

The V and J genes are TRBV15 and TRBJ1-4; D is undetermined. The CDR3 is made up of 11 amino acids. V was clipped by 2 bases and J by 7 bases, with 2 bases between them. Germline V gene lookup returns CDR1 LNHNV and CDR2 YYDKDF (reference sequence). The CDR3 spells CATSRTEKLFF. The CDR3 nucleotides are TGTGCCACCAGCAGAACTGAAAAACTGTTTTTT. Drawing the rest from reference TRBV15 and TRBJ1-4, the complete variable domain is DAMVIQNPRYQVTQFGKPVTLSCSQTLNHNVMYWYQQKSSQAPKLLFHYYDKDFNNEADTPDNFQSRRPNTSFCFLDIRSPGLGDTAMYLCATSRTEKLFFGSGTQLSVL.

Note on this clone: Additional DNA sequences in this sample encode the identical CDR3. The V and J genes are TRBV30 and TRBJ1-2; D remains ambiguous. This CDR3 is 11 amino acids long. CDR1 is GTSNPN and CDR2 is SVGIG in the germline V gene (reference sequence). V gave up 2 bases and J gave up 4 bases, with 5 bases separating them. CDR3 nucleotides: TGTGCCTGGAGTCCGGGCTATGGCTACACCTTC. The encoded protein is CAWSPGYGYTF. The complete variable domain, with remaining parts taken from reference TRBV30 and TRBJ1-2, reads SQTIHQWPATLVQPVGSPLSLECTVEGTSNPNLYWYRQAAGRGLQLLFYSVGIGQISSEVPQNLSASRPQDRQFILSSKKLLLSDSGFYLCAWSPGYGYTFGSGTRLTVV.

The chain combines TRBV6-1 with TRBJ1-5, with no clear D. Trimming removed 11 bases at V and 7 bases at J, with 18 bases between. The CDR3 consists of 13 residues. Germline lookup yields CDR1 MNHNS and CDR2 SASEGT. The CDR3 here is CAVREGGLQPQHF. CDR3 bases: TGTGCCGTGCGGGAGGGTGGATTGCAGCCCCAGCATTTT.

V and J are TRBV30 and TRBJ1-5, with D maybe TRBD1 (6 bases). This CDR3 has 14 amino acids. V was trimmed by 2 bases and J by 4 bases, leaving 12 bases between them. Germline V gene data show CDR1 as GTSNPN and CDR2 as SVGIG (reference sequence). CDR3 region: CAWSRWQGNQPQHF. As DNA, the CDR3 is TGTGCCTGGAGTCGGTGGCAGGGGAATCAGCCCCAGCATTTT.

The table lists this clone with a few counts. CDR3 nucleotide sequence: TGTGCCAGCAGCGTAAACGTCCGTAGCGGGAGTAAAGGGTCCTACAATGAGCAGTTCTTC. The encoded protein is CASSVNVRSGSKGSYNEQFF. The V and J genes are TRBV9 and TRBJ2-1, with 9 bases that match TRBD2. The length of the CDR3 is 20 residues. Germline loops: CDR1 SGDLS, CDR2 YYNGEE. V was pared by 1 base and J by 1 base, with 15 bases of the junction left unmatched.

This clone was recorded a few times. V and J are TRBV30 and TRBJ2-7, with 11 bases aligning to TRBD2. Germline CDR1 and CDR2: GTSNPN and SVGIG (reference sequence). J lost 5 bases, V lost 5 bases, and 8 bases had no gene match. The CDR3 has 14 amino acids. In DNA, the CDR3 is TGTGCCTGGGATACTAGCGGGAGAAGGAACGAGCAGTACTTC. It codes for CAWDTSGRRNEQYF.

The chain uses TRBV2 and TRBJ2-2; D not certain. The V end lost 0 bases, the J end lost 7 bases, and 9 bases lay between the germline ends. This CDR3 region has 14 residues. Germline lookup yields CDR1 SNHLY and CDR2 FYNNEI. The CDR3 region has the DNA TGTGCCAGCAGTGAAGCGCTTCGTAGCGGGGAGCTGTTTTTT. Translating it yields CASSEALRSGELFF.

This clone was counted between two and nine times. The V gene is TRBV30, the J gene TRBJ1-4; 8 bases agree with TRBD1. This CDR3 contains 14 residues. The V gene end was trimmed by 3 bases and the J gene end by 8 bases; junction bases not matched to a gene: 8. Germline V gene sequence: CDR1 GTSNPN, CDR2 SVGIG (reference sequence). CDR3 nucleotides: TGTGCCTGGAGACCCCAGGGGGCGACCGAAAAACTGTTTTTT. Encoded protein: CAWRPQGATEKLFF.

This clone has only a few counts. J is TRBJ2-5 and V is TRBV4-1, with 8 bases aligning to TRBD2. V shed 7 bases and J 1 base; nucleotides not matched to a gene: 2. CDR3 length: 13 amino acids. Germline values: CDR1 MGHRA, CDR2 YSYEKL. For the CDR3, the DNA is TGCGCCAGCAAGGGACTAGGCCAAGAGACCCAGTACTTC. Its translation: CASKGLGQETQYF.

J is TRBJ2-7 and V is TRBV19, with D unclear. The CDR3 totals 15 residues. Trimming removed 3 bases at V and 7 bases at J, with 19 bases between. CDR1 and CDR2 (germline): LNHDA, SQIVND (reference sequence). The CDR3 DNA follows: TGTGCCAGTAGTATTGTGTCGGACCCCCTGAGGGAGCAGTACTTC. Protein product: CASSIVSDPLREQYF.

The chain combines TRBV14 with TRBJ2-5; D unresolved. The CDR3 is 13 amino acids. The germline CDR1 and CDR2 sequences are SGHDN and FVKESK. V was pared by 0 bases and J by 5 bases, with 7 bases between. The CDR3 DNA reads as TGTGCCAGCAGCCAAGACGTGTGGGAGACCCAGTACTTC. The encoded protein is CASSQDVWETQYF.

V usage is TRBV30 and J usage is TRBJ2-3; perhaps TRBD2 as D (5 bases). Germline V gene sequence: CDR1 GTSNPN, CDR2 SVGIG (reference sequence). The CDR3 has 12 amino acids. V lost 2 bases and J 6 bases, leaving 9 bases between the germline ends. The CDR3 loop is CAWSPGLDTQYF. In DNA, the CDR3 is TGTGCCTGGAGTCCCGGACTTGATACGCAGTATTTT.

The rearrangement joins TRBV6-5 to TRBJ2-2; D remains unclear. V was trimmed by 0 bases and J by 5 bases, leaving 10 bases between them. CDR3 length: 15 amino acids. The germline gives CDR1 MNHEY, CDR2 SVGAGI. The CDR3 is CASSYSYLSTGELFF. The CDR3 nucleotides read TGTGCCAGCAGTTACTCTTACCTAAGTACCGGGGAGCTGTTTTTT.

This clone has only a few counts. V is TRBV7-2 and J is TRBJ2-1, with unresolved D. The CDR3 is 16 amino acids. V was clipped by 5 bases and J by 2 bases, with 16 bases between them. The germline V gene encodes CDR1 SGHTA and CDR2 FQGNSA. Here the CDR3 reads CASSGPTDGPYNEQFF. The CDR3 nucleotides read TGTGCCAGCAGCGGGCCAACAGACGGGCCCTACAATGAGCAGTTCTTC.